This is a list of T cell receptor beta chains from one sample in a study of T cells in localized non-small cell lung cancer. Profiled with immunoSEQ multiplex PCR; TCRdb holds only in-frame clones, not every one. The sample comprises 39,000 or so clones, roughly 80% of which are singletons, and 7.8% rests with the top ten. Sequencing used PBMCs, obtained before any cancer treatment. The source of these receptors is a man aged 35 to 70 with stage II lung adenocarcinoma. The conserved cysteine and the conserved F or W are not part of the CDR3 here. The order of the fields is clone size, J gene, V gene, CDR3 protein. Some rows have no size entry. The others give once, few or many, or a class for an expanded clone.

- TRBJ2-2 TRBV5-6 ASSLGPFANTGELF
- TRBJ2-5 TRBV2 ASSKRGAGQLETQY
- TRBJ2-4 TRBV15 ATSRDLGGNIQY
- TRBJ2-1 TRBV10-3 AISDVNEQF
- TRBJ2-3 TRBV5-1 ASSLTTSSDTQY
- TRBJ2-7 TRBV6-6 ASTNRDNYEQY
- TRBJ2-7 TRBV19 ASSRGQGTTYEQY
once TRBJ2-5 TRBV7-7 ASSPGQGETQY
- TRBJ2-3 TRBV5-6 ASSLVSVLGIDTQY
- TRBJ2-7 TRBV5-6 ASSLSSLGVRGTLDEQY
- TRBJ1-6 TRBV30 AWSVGQGGSPLH
- TRBJ2-5 TRBV6-5 ASRMGLGGETQY
- TRBJ2-1 TRBV19 ASWTGSSYNEQF
once TRBJ2-3 TRBV18 ASSVDRGTDTQY
- TRBJ1-5 TRBV19 ASTPTGVYSNQPQH
few TRBJ1-6 TRBV5-4 ASSLGPAVVNSPLH